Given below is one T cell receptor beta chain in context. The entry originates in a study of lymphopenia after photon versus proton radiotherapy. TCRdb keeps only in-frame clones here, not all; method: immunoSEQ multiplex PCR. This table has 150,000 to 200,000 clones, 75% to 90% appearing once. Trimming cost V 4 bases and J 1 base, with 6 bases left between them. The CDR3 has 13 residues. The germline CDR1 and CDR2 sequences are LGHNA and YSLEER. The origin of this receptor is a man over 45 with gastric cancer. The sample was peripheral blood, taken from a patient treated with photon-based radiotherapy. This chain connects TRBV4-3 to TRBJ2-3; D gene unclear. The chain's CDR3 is CASSRGGTDTQYF. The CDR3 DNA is TGCGCCAGCAGCCGGGGTGGCACAGATACGCAGTATTTT.